One and the same sample provided the 26 T cell receptor beta chains below, sequenced in a study of T-cell memory formation after mild COVID-19. Each CDR3 protein gets one entry after TCRdb re-called the 5' RACE reads with MiXCR. The sample has around 420,000 distinct CDR3 sequences, roughly a quarter seen once. Sequenced material: PBMCs or a T cell subset sorted from them (not recorded which). These receptors were taken from an adult woman who had mild COVID-19 (a few samples of this study predate the infection). Cell type and time point are not known.

This chain uses TRBV27 with TRBJ2-7; D unclear. V dropped 5 bases and J dropped 3 bases, with 14 bases sitting between them. The length of the CDR3 is 14 residues. CDR1 and CDR2 from the germline V gene are MNHEY and SMNVEV (reference sequence). CDR3 DNA: TGTGCCAGCAGTCCAACCCTCAGTGTCTACGAGCAGTACGTC. Its protein product is CASSPTLSVYEQYV.

The chain joins TRBV5-1 to TRBJ2-4, with D possibly matching TRBD2 (5 bases). The CDR3 loop spans 16 amino acids. Trimming stripped 0 bases from V and 5 bases from J, with 15 bases between. CDR1 and CDR2 from the germline V gene are SGHRS and YFSETQ. The CDR3 DNA reads TGCGCCAGCAGCTTGGGAGGGAATAGTGCGGAAAACATTCAGTACTTC. Translation: CASSLGGNSAENIQYF. Looking up the rest from reference TRBV5-1 and TRBJ2-4 gives the full variable domain: KAGVTQTPRYLIKTRGQQVTLSCSPISGHRSVSWYQQTPGQGLQFLFEYFSETQRNKGNFPGRFSGRQFSNSRSEMNVSTLELGDSALYLCASSLGGNSAENIQYFGAGTRLSVL.

The chain uses TRBV7-6 and TRBJ2-2, with a weak D call TRBD1 (6 bases). The V gene's germline CDR1 is SGHVS and CDR2 FNYEAQ. With 3 bases removed from V and 4 bases from J, the gap between germline ends came to 12 bases. The CDR3 extends over 15 amino acids. DNA of the CDR3: TGTGCCAGCAGCTTTAAAACAGGGAGCACCGGGGAGCTGTTTTTT. This sequence encodes CASSFKTGSTGELFF.

This chain uses TRBV2 with TRBJ1-5, with no clear D. V was cut by 11 bases and J by 1 base, with 12 bases left in between. CDR3 size: 13 residues. CDR1 and CDR2 (germline): SNHLY, FYNNEI. In DNA form, the CDR3 reads TGTGCCTCTTGCAGCAGGAGCAATCAGCCCCAGCATTTT. This translates into CASCSRSNQPQHF.

This sequence joins TRBV29-1 and TRBJ2-7; D gene ambiguous. The CDR3 covers 12 residues. Trimming pared 7 bases from V and 2 bases from J, leaving 12 bases between. In germline, CDR1 is SQVTM, CDR2 ANQGSEA. CDR3 bases: TGCAGCGGAGGTCCGGGTACCTACGAGCAGTACTTC. It is translated as CSGGPGTYEQYF.

This clonotype was counted between two and nine times. The genes are TRBV4-2 and TRBJ1-1; D possibly corresponds to TRBD1 (5 bases). In germline, CDR1 is LGHNA, CDR2 YNFKEQ. V was trimmed by 2 bases and J by 1 base, leaving 11 bases between them. This CDR3 contains 15 residues. The CDR3 sequence is CASSQPDRGNTEAFF. CDR3 nucleotides: TGTGCCAGCAGCCAACCAGACAGAGGGAACACTGAAGCTTTCTTT.

In its sample, this clonotype was seen a few times. The chain recombines TRBV15 with TRBJ2-5; TRBD1 matches 7 bases. The CDR3 loop spans 14 amino acids. V lost 5 bases to trimming and J lost 5 bases; unmatched junction nucleotides: 8. Germline V gene data show CDR1 as LNHNV and CDR2 as YYDKDF (reference sequence). The CDR3 is CATSGNRGGETQYF. The DNA for the CDR3 is TGTGCCACCAGCGGGAACAGGGGTGGTGAGACCCAGTACTTC.

This clonotype was observed a handful of times. The chain links TRBV7-6 to TRBJ2-5; TRBD2 aligns across 9 bases. Per the germline V gene, CDR1 is SGHVS and CDR2 is FNYEAQ. V gave up 4 bases and J gave up 5 bases; unmatched junction bases: 11. The CDR3 has 16 amino acids. The CDR3 nucleotides are TGTGCCAGCAGCTCACGACTAGCGGCGTATAGCGAGACCCAGTACTTC. Residues: CASSSRLAAYSETQYF.

In this sample, this clonotype turned up a few times. This chain connects TRBV29-1 to TRBJ2-7, with TRBD1 matching over 8 bases. The CDR3 has 13 residues. Germline CDR1 SQVTM, CDR2 ANQGSEA. Losses at the gene ends were 7 bases for V and 4 bases for J; bases not matched to a gene: 9. The DNA for the CDR3 is TGCAGCGCCGGTGGGGACAGGAGGTACGAGCAGTACTTC. Its protein product is CSAGGDRRYEQYF.

The rearrangement links TRBV6-2 or TRBV6-3 to TRBJ1-2, with D uncertain. V shed 2 bases and J shed 11 bases, with 9 bases lying between them. The CDR3 sequence is 11 residues long. Germline V gene sequence: CDR1 MNHEY, CDR2 SVGEGT. The CDR3, as DNA: TGTGCCAGCAGTTACGAGGGCCTTTACACCTTC. It encodes CASSYEGLYTF.

The rearrangement uses TRBV18 and TRBJ2-2; 8 bases are a match to TRBD1. Germline CDR1 is KGHSH and CDR2 is LQKENI. Unmatched junction bases numbered 7, after V lost 4 bases and J lost 3 bases. This CDR3 has 16 residues. CDR3 protein: CASSRQGQRDTGELFF. CDR3 in DNA: TGTGCCAGCTCACGACAGGGGCAAAGGGACACCGGGGAGCTGTTTTTT.

This clonotype occurred a few times. DNA of the CDR3: TGTGCCAGCAGAAATGGACAGGGCCCTCCCGGGACCCAGTACTTC. It specifies CASRNGQGPPGTQYF. The gene calls are TRBV2 and TRBJ2-5, with 8 bases aligning to TRBD1. The CDR3 contains 15 residues. Germline-derived CDR1 and CDR2 are SNHLY and FYNNEI. V shed 6 bases, J shed 7 bases, and the junction held 13 bases outside the gene matches.

Comment on this clonotype: The junction departs from germline at one end; a sequencing error may be responsible. The J gene is TRBJ1-4, the V gene TRBV20-1; D unresolved. This CDR3 contains 13 residues. Germline V gene lookup returns CDR1 DFQATT and CDR2 SNEGSKA (reference sequence). The CDR3 nucleotides are TGCAGTGCAAACAGTGTCACTAATGAGAAACTGTTTTTT. Its translation is CSANSVTNEKLFF.

This rearrangement joins TRBV4-1 to TRBJ2-1; weak D call: TRBD1 (5 bases). The CDR3 has 16 amino acids. V was shortened by 0 bases and J by 3 bases, with 12 bases between the two germline ends. Germline CDR1 and CDR2: MGHRA and YSYEKL. The CDR3 coding sequence is TGCGCCAGCAGCCAAGAGCCCTTGACAGTCTACAATGAGCAGTTCTTC. It codes for CASSQEPLTVYNEQFF.

This chain joins TRBV7-2 and TRBJ2-1; maybe TRBD1 (6 bases). The germline V gene encodes CDR1 SGHTA and CDR2 FQGNSA. The CDR3 has 15 residues. Trimming pared 5 bases from V and 0 bases from J, leaving 11 bases between. CDR3 protein: CASSRQESSYNEQFF. The CDR3 DNA follows: TGTGCCAGCAGCCGACAGGAGAGCTCCTACAATGAGCAGTTCTTC.

The chain uses TRBV2 and TRBJ1-5; the match to TRBD1 covers 11 bases. This CDR3 comprises 14 residues. Looked up from germline, CDR1 is SNHLY and CDR2 is FYNNEI. V lost 8 bases to trimming and J lost 2 bases; unmatched junction nucleotides: 2. The CDR3 region is CASGTGGGNQPQHF. CDR3 in DNA: TGTGCCAGCGGGACAGGGGGAGGCAATCAGCCCCAGCATTTT. The full variable domain, rest sourced from reference TRBV2 and TRBJ1-5, is EPEVTQTPSHQVTQMGQEVILRCVPISNHLYFYWYRQILGQKVEFLVSFYNNEISEKSEIFDDQFSVERPDGSNFTLKIRSTKLEDSAMYFCASGTGGGNQPQHFGDGTRLSIL.

The rearrangement uses TRBV12-3 or TRBV12-4 and TRBJ2-7; D may be TRBD1 (5 bases). V was shortened by 3 bases and J by 6 bases, with 9 bases between the two germline ends. The CDR3 spans 12 residues. As DNA, the CDR3 is TGTGCCAGCAGTTTGGCAACAGGCGAGCAGTACTTC. Its protein is CASSLATGEQYF.

The CDR3 DNA sequence: TGTGCCACCAGTGGCGACAGGGGAACTAGCACAGATACGCAGTATTTT. It yields the protein CATSGDRGTSTDTQYF. V and J are TRBV24-1 and TRBJ2-3, with 8 bases fitting TRBD1. CDR1 and CDR2 from the germline V gene are KGHDR and SFDVKD. The J segment lost 0 bases and the V segment lost 5 bases, leaving 6 bases of the junction unmatched. The CDR3 contains 16 residues.

The J gene is TRBJ2-1, the V gene TRBV5-5, with D tentatively TRBD1 or TRBD2 (5 bases each). The germline CDR1 and CDR2 sequences are SGHKS and YYEKEE (reference sequence). This CDR3 spans 16 amino acids. The germline V and J ends were trimmed by 4 bases and 2 bases, with 16 bases remaining between them. CDR3 amino acids: CASSLWAQGPYNEQFF. The DNA for the CDR3 is TGTGCCAGCAGCCTCTGGGCCCAGGGACCCTACAATGAGCAGTTCTTC. The full variable domain, its missing parts supplied by reference TRBV5-5 and TRBJ2-1, is DAGVTQSPTHLIKTRGQQVTLRCSPISGHKSVSWYQQVLGQGPQFIFQYYEKEERGRGNFPDRFSARQFPNYSSELNVNALLLGDSALYLCASSLWAQGPYNEQFFGPGTRLTVL.

The V call is TRBV29-1, the J call TRBJ2-7; D gene uncertain. The V and J ends lost 5 bases and 5 bases respectively, with 13 bases between them. The CDR3 runs to 12 residues. In germline, CDR1 is SQVTM, CDR2 ANQGSEA. CDR3 in amino acids: CSVTMNFNEQYF. The DNA of the CDR3 is TGCAGCGTTACGATGAACTTCAACGAGCAGTACTTC.

The V and J genes are TRBV6-6 and TRBJ1-2; 8 bases match TRBD1. Germline V gives CDR1 MNHNY, CDR2 SVGAGI (reference sequence). J gave up 4 bases and V 4 bases, and 5 bases lay outside the gene matches. The CDR3 is 14 amino acids. In DNA form, the CDR3 reads TGTGCCAGCAGTTGGGACAGGTCCGTCTATGGCTACACCTTC. Its protein is CASSWDRSVYGYTF.

The V gene is TRBV4-2, the J gene TRBJ2-5, with TRBD1 identical over 9 bases. CDR1 and CDR2 (germline): LGHNA, YNFKEQ. The CDR3 consists of 18 residues. J lost 4 bases, V lost 0 bases, and 12 bases had no gene match. The CDR3 region has the DNA TGTGCCAGCAGCCAAGATTTCCGGGAACAGGGGGCAGGAGAGACCCAGTACTTC. This codes for CASSQDFREQGAGETQYF.

In this sample, this clonotype turned up a few times. This rearrangement joins TRBV12-5 to TRBJ2-3, with D tentatively TRBD1 (6 bases). This CDR3 has 19 amino acids. Deletions cut 0 bases from V and 2 bases from J, with 21 bases between. Looked up from germline, CDR1 is LGHNT and CDR2 is FRNRAP. This chain's CDR3 is CASGLVRVTQGPTTDTQYF. The CDR3 DNA follows: TGTGCTAGTGGTTTGGTACGGGTCACGCAGGGGCCGACCACAGATACGCAGTATTTT.

This clonotype was picked up a small number of times. CDR3: CASRPGQASYEQYF. Here the CDR3 DNA reads TGTGCCAGCAGACCCGGACAGGCCTCCTACGAGCAGTACTTC. The V call is TRBV12-3 or TRBV12-4, the J call TRBJ2-7; 7 positions agree with TRBD1. The CDR3 extends over 14 amino acids. Germline trimming cut 6 bases from V and 0 bases from J; bases unmatched to any gene: 5.

This clonotype was picked up a small number of times. V and J are TRBV30 and TRBJ2-7; 11 bases map to TRBD2. This CDR3 has 14 residues. Trimming took 4 bases from V and 4 from J; bases not matched to a gene: 6. CDR1 GTSNPN and CDR2 SVGIG come from the germline V gene (reference sequence). Here the CDR3 reads CAWKASGGIYEQYF. The CDR3 DNA reads TGTGCCTGGAAAGCTAGCGGGGGGATTTACGAGCAGTACTTC. The variable domain in full, with the rest retrieved from reference TRBV30 and TRBJ2-7, is SQTIHQWPATLVQPVGSPLSLECTVEGTSNPNLYWYRQAAGRGLQLLFYSVGIGQISSEVPQNLSASRPQDRQFILSSKKLLLSDSGFYLCAWKASGGIYEQYFGPGTRLTVT.

This clonotype was recorded only once. The V call is TRBV11-2, the J call TRBJ2-1; 9 nucleotides match TRBD2. The V gene's germline CDR1 is SGHAT and CDR2 FQNNGV. V was clipped by 4 bases and J by 6 bases; unmatched bases: 4. CDR3 length: 14 residues. The CDR3: CASSSLAGFNEQFF. CDR3 DNA sequence: TGTGCCAGCAGCTCTCTAGCGGGGTTCAATGAGCAGTTCTTC.